These 17 T cell receptor beta chains originate from one sample sequenced in a study of T cell changes during pregnancy in multiple sclerosis. The method was immunoSEQ multiplex PCR; TCRdb's version includes in-frame clones alone and lacks a portion of them. The table lists 40,000 to 50,000 clones, around four fifths of them singletons. Sequencing used CD4+ T cells from peripheral blood mononuclear cells, obtained before pregnancy. Receptors originate from a female donor with multiple sclerosis, enrolled in a pregnancy study.

The chain couples TRBV5-1 to TRBJ2-1; D perhaps matches TRBD1 (6 bases). With 8 bases removed from V and 0 bases from J, the gap between germline ends came to 18 bases. This CDR3 has 16 amino acids. Germline CDR1 and CDR2: SGHRS and YFSETQ. The CDR3 DNA is TGCGCCAGTGGTCCCGACAGGATAAGCTCCTACAATGAGCAGTTCTTC. It codes for CASGPDRISSYNEQFF.

This chain joins TRBV7-9 and TRBJ1-5; TRBD1 matches 8 bases. In germline, CDR1 is SEHNR, CDR2 FQNEAQ (reference sequence). The CDR3 totals 16 residues. The J segment lost 6 bases and the V segment lost 5 bases, leaving 12 bases of the junction unmatched. CDR3 DNA: TGTGCCAGCAGCGGGGGATTGCTCAGGGGGCCTCAGCCCCAGCATTTT. Its translation: CASSGGLLRGPQPQHF. The variable domain in full, with the rest retrieved from reference TRBV7-9 and TRBJ1-5, is DTGVSQNPRHKITKRGQNVTFRCDPISEHNRLYWYRQTLGQGPEFLTYFQNEAQLEKSRLLSDRFSAERPKGSFSTLEIQRTEQGDSAMYLCASSGGLLRGPQPQHFGDGTRLSIL.

V gene TRBV7-8 combines with J gene TRBJ1-2, with D possibly TRBD1 on 5 matching bases. The CDR3 covers 14 residues. V lost 1 base to trimming and J lost 7 bases, with 13 bases between them. Germline CDR1 SGHVS, CDR2 FQNEAQ. CDR3 loop: CASSLGGAGGGYTF. For the CDR3, the DNA is TGTGCCAGCAGCTTAGGCGGGGCGGGAGGTGGCTACACCTTC.

This rearrangement joins TRBV25-1 to TRBJ2-2; 7 bases are a match to TRBD2. The J segment lost 1 base and the V segment lost 4 bases, leaving 3 bases of the junction unmatched. This CDR3 is built from 15 residues. Germline CDR1 and CDR2: MGHDK and SYGVNS. This chain's CDR3 is CASSAPGGNTGELFF. The CDR3 nucleotides are TGTGCCAGCAGTGCCCCGGGGGGGAACACCGGGGAGCTGTTTTTT.

This clone was seen more than once but under ten times. The gene calls are TRBV30 and TRBJ1-1; D is uncertain. Germline lookup yields CDR1 GTSNPN and CDR2 SVGIG (reference sequence). V was cut by 1 base and J by 0 bases, with 12 bases left in between. The CDR3 totals 15 residues. The DNA for the CDR3 is TGTGCCTGGAGTGGTCCCGCAGACATGAACACTGAAGCTTTCTTT. Translated, it gives CAWSGPADMNTEAFF.

The chain carries TRBV9 and TRBJ2-7; 12 nucleotides agree with TRBD2. This CDR3 has 17 amino acids. CDR1 and CDR2 from the germline V gene are SGDLS and YYNGEE. J gave up 5 bases and V 2 bases, and 11 bases lay outside the gene matches. In DNA, the CDR3 is TGTGCCAGCAGCGTTGCGCCGCTAGCGGGGGGGCCTCACGAGCAGTACTTC. Amino acids: CASSVAPLAGGPHEQYF.

This chain uses TRBV7-8 with TRBJ2-6; no clear D gene. V was clipped by 6 bases and J by 0 bases, with 12 bases between them. Germline CDR1 and CDR2: SGHVS and FQNEAQ. The CDR3 spans 16 residues. The CDR3 DNA reads as TGTGCCAGCAGGTCTCGTCCCTTCTCTGGGGCCAACGTCCTGACTTTC. Translated: CASRSRPFSGANVLTF.

This clone was observed a handful of times. This sequence joins TRBV7-2 and TRBJ1-6, with D possibly TRBD1 on 5 matching bases. The length of the CDR3 is 15 residues. V was clipped by 5 bases and J by 7 bases, with 15 bases between them. In germline, CDR1 is SGHTA, CDR2 FQGNSA. The CDR3 DNA reads TGTGCCAGCAGCACGCTGACAGCGCTAAATTCACCCCTCCACTTT. Its translation: CASSTLTALNSPLHF. Complete variable domain (other parts from reference TRBV7-2 and TRBJ1-6): GAGVSQSPSNKVTEKGKDVELRCDPISGHTALYWYRQSLGQGLEFLIYFQGNSAPDKSGLPSDRFSAERTGGSVSTLTIQRTQQEDSAVYLCASSTLTALNSPLHFGNGTRLTVT.

The chain combines TRBV1 with TRBJ2-7; TRBD2 is the table's D call, not checked against the DNA. TRBV1 is a pseudogene locus. This CDR3 has 21 amino acids. The CDR3 DNA is TGCACCAGCAGCCAAGATCCCCCAGGACTAGCGGGAAGGGGACCCTCCTACGAGCAGTACTTC. Translating gives CTSSQDPPGLAGRGPSYEQYF.

V gene TRBV14 combines with J gene TRBJ2-5; tentatively, D is TRBD1 (6 bases). The CDR3 contains 14 residues. The V end lost 6 bases, the J end lost 5 bases, and 16 bases lay between the germline ends. Germline V lookup: CDR1 SGHDN, CDR2 FVKESK. CDR3 coding DNA: TGTGCCAGCAGTCTGGGGGCGGGCGCGGAGACCCAGTACTTC. It yields the protein CASSLGAGAETQYF. The full variable domain, rest sourced from reference TRBV14 and TRBJ2-5, is EAGVTQFPSHSVIEKGQTVTLRCDPISGHDNLYWYRRVMGKEIKFLLHFVKESKQDESGMPNNRFLAERTGGTYSTLKVQPAELEDSGVYFCASSLGAGAETQYFGPGTRLLVL.

The chain employs TRBV11-2 and TRBJ1-1, with D perhaps TRBD1 (6 bases). The germline V gene encodes CDR1 SGHAT and CDR2 FQNNGV. Trimming removed 5 bases at V and 1 base at J, with 17 bases between. The CDR3 totals 16 residues. Written as DNA, the CDR3 is TGTGCCAGCAGCCCCACAGGGCGGGCCGAGAACACTGAAGCTTTCTTT. This encodes CASSPTGRAENTEAFF. Full variable domain (rest looked up from reference TRBV11-2 and TRBJ1-1): EAGVAQSPRYKIIEKRQSVAFWCNPISGHATLYWYQQILGQGPKLLIQFQNNGVVDDSQLPKDRFSAERLKGVDSTLKIQPAKLEDSAVYLCASSPTGRAENTEAFFGQGTRLTVV.

V usage is TRBV29-1 and J usage is TRBJ1-1; 7 bases match TRBD1. This CDR3 has 14 residues. From germline, CDR1 is SQVTM and CDR2 ANQGSEA. V gave up 8 bases and J gave up 1 base; unmatched junction bases: 10. As DNA, the CDR3 is TGCAGCATTTACACAGGGGTAGGGAACACTGAAGCTTTCTTT. Translated: CSIYTGVGNTEAFF.

V is TRBV5-4 and J is TRBJ1-2; 8 bases align to TRBD1. CDR3 size: 17 residues. Germline V gene sequence: CDR1 SGHNT, CDR2 YYREEE (reference sequence). V was clipped by 4 bases and J by 9 bases; unmatched bases: 20. The CDR3 sequence is CASSPGGGTGRESSYTF. The CDR3 nucleotides read TGTGCCAGCAGCCCGGGGGGTGGGACAGGACGGGAATCTAGCTACACCTTC. Based on the CDR3 plus reference TRBV5-4 and TRBJ1-2, the full variable domain is ETGVTQSPTHLIKTRGQQVTLRCSSQSGHNTVSWYQQALGQGPQFIFQYYREEENGRGNFPPRFSGLQFPNYSSELNVNALELDDSALYLCASSPGGGTGRESSYTFGSGTRLTVV.

The V call is TRBV5-1, the J call TRBJ1-1; 9 bases map to TRBD1. Germline V gives CDR1 SGHRS, CDR2 YFSETQ. CDR3 length equals 16 residues. After removal of 2 bases from V and 3 bases from J, the junction contained 8 bases not matched to a gene. In DNA, the CDR3 is TGCGCCAGCAGCTTACAGACAGGGGGGGGAGACACTGAAGCTTTCTTT. Its protein product is CASSLQTGGGDTEAFF. Variable domain in full (rest from reference TRBV5-1 and TRBJ1-1): KAGVTQTPRYLIKTRGQQVTLSCSPISGHRSVSWYQQTPGQGLQFLFEYFSETQRNKGNFPGRFSGRQFSNSRSEMNVSTLELGDSALYLCASSLQTGGGDTEAFFGQGTRLTVV.

This clone has only one observation. The rearrangement links TRBV5-6 to TRBJ1-5; 7 bases agree with TRBD1. The germline CDR1 and CDR2 sequences are SGHDT and YYEEEE. V dropped 1 base and J dropped 7; count of bases not matched to a gene: 8. The length of the CDR3 is 15 residues. CDR3 sequence reads: CASSLLGQGGQPQHF. CDR3 nucleotides: TGTGCCAGCAGCTTGCTGGGGCAGGGGGGCCAGCCCCAGCATTTT.

DNA of the CDR3: TGTGCCAGCAGCTTAGACTGGAGCGATGGCTACACCTTC. Protein: CASSLDWSDGYTF. The chain joins TRBV7-9 to TRBJ1-2; D uncertain. V lost 1 base, J lost 6 bases, and 9 bases lay in between. From germline, CDR1 is SEHNR and CDR2 FQNEAQ (reference sequence). The CDR3 runs to 13 residues.

J is TRBJ1-4 and V is TRBV19; 9 nucleotides align to TRBD1. CDR3 length: 15 amino acids. V was clipped by 3 bases and J by 3 bases; unmatched bases: 2. Germline-derived CDR1 and CDR2 are LNHDA and SQIVND (reference sequence). CDR3 sequence (DNA): TGTGCCAGTAGTATCGGGACAGGGCCTAATGAAAAACTGTTTTTT. It codes for CASSIGTGPNEKLFF.